Below are 24 T cell receptor beta chains sequenced from a single sample in a study of blood T cell repertoires in COVID-19. Using immunoSEQ multiplex PCR, the repertoire was profiled, and TCRdb retains in-frame clones only, with some absent. This sample yields roughly 100,000 clones, of which about 89% are seen a single time; 5% to 6.5% belongs to the top ten. Sequencing was performed on peripheral blood. These receptors were obtained from a human donor in a cohort sampled during active COVID-19.

This chain joins TRBV29-1 and TRBJ2-3, with 15 nucleotides matching TRBD2. V was pared by 3 bases and J by 6 bases, with 7 bases of the junction left unmatched. This CDR3 contains 16 residues. Germline loops: CDR1 SQVTM, CDR2 ANQGSEA. CDR3 DNA: TGCAGCGTTGACCCCAGGACTAGCGGGAGGGTCGATACGCAGTATTTT. Protein product: CSVDPRTSGRVDTQYF.

The rearrangement joins TRBV3-1 (or the pseudogene TRBV3-2) to TRBJ1-1; tentative D call: TRBD1 (6 bases). The germline V gene has CDR1 LGHDT and CDR2 YNNKEL (reference sequence). The CDR3 is 17 residues long. Deletions cut 1 base from V and 1 base from J, with 16 bases between. The CDR3 spells CASSQAPTMTGNTEAFF. The CDR3 DNA reads TGTGCCAGCAGCCAAGCCCCAACTATGACAGGGAACACTGAAGCTTTCTTT.

V usage is TRBV4-2 and J usage is TRBJ2-1; possibly TRBD1 for D (5 bases). CDR3 length equals 18 residues. Trimming shortened V by 0 bases and J by 8 bases, and 23 bases separated the two germline ends. Germline lookup yields CDR1 LGHNA and CDR2 YNFKEQ. For the CDR3, the DNA is TGTGCCAGCAGCCAAGAAATGGTTACCACAGGCCGCCTGGATGAGCAGTTCTTC. Protein product: CASSQEMVTTGRLDEQFF.

The chain uses TRBV7-3 and TRBJ2-1; a weak D match, TRBD2 (5 bases). From germline, CDR1 is SGHTA and CDR2 FQGTGA. The ends were cut back, 4 bases at V and 7 bases at J, with 17 bases in the middle. This CDR3 comprises 15 residues. The CDR3 bases are TGTGCCAGCAGCTGGAGCGGCCAAAGCCGTAATGAGCAGTTCTTC. Residues: CASSWSGQSRNEQFF.

The chain is built from TRBV19 and TRBJ2-5; a weak D match, TRBD2 (7 bases). V lost 6 bases, J lost 4 bases, and 21 bases lay in between. CDR3 length: 16 residues. CDR1 and CDR2 from the germline V gene are LNHDA and SQIVND (reference sequence). For the CDR3, the DNA is TGTGCCAGTAGCCCCGGGGGGACACGGGGAAGAGAGACCCAGTACTTC. Amino acid sequence: CASSPGGTRGRETQYF. Drawing the rest from reference TRBV19 and TRBJ2-5, the complete variable domain is DGGITQSPKYLFRKEGQNVTLSCEQNLNHDAMYWYRQDPGQGLRLIYYSQIVNDFQKGDIAEGYSVSREKKESFPLTVTSAQKNPTAFYLCASSPGGTRGRETQYFGPGTRLLVL.

The chain links TRBV3-1 (or the pseudogene TRBV3-2) to TRBJ2-7; D is possibly TRBD2 (6 bases). The germline V gene has CDR1 LGHDT and CDR2 YNNKEL (reference sequence). The CDR3 runs to 15 residues. Trimming stripped 1 base from V and 6 bases from J, with 16 bases between. The CDR3 nucleotides read TGTGCCAGCAGCCAAGTCCTTAGGCTAGCGACCGAGCAGTACTTC. It translates to CASSQVLRLATEQYF.

CDR3 in amino acids: CASSQVGGQPQHF. DNA of the CDR3: TGTGCCAGCAGCCAAGTCGGGGGGCAGCCCCAGCATTTT. V and J are TRBV4-2 and TRBJ1-5; D might be TRBD1 (5 bases). From germline, CDR1 is LGHNA and CDR2 YNFKEQ. This CDR3 has 13 residues. Trimming took 1 base from V and 7 from J, leaving 8 bases between them.

This clone was seen once. CDR3 sequence: CASSPGQNTEAFF. The CDR3 region has the DNA TGTGCCAGCAGCCCAGGACAGAACACTGAAGCTTTCTTT. The chain recombines TRBV3-1 (or the pseudogene TRBV3-2) with TRBJ1-1; D is possibly TRBD1 (5 bases). The length of the CDR3 is 13 residues. Looked up from germline, CDR1 is LGHDT and CDR2 is YNNKEL (reference sequence). V was cut by 4 bases and J by 1 base, with 7 bases left in between.

The V call is TRBV28, the J call TRBJ1-1; TRBD1 matches 10 bases. CDR3 size: 16 residues. Losses at the gene ends were 5 bases for V and 1 base for J; bases not matched to a gene: 7. CDR1 is MDHEN and CDR2 is SYDVKM in the germline V gene. The CDR3 protein is CASSPTGQGGNTEAFF. CDR3 DNA sequence: TGTGCCAGCAGTCCAACCGGACAGGGGGGGAACACTGAAGCTTTCTTT.

The rearrangement links TRBV2 to TRBJ1-3; D possibly corresponds to TRBD1 (6 bases). Looked up from germline, CDR1 is SNHLY and CDR2 is FYNNEI. The V end lost 4 bases, the J end lost 1 base, and 11 bases lay between the germline ends. This CDR3 has 15 residues. CDR3 nucleotide sequence: TGTGCCAGCAGTGCCATACAGGGATCTGGAAACACCATATATTTT. It codes for CASSAIQGSGNTIYF.

The V gene is TRBV5-1, the J gene TRBJ2-5, with 8 bases fitting TRBD1. The germline gives CDR1 SGHRS, CDR2 YFSETQ. Losses at the gene ends were 0 bases for V and 4 bases for J; bases not matched to a gene: 5. This CDR3 is 15 amino acids long. CDR3 amino acids: CASSLGTGQGETQYF. In nucleotides, the CDR3 is TGCGCCAGCAGCTTGGGGACAGGGCAGGGAGAGACCCAGTACTTC.

The rearrangement joins TRBV7-8 to TRBJ2-7, with no clear D. Looked up from germline, CDR1 is SGHVS and CDR2 is FQNEAQ. Trimming removed 5 bases at V and 2 bases at J, with 4 bases between. CDR3 length equals 11 residues. For the CDR3, the DNA is TGTGCCAGCAGCATTACCTACGAGCAGTACTTC. This gives the protein CASSITYEQYF. Full variable domain (remainder filled in from reference TRBV7-8 and TRBJ2-7): GAGVSQSPRYKVAKRGQDVALRCDPISGHVSLFWYQQALGQGPEFLTYFQNEAQLDKSGLPSDRFFAERPEGSVSTLKIQRTQQEDSAVYLCASSITYEQYFGPGTRLTVT.

The rearrangement uses TRBV27 and TRBJ1-6, with 12 positions matching TRBD1. CDR1 and CDR2 from the germline V gene are MNHEY and SMNVEV (reference sequence). CDR3 size: 15 residues. V shed 6 bases, J shed 10 bases, and the junction held 7 bases outside the gene matches. The CDR3 DNA follows: TGTGCCAGCAGGCCCGGGACAGGGGGCTGGTCACCCCTCCACTTT. Translation: CASRPGTGGWSPLHF.

J is TRBJ2-3 and V is TRBV6-6, with 8 bases that match TRBD1. The ends lost 8 bases at V and 0 bases at J; junction bases unmatched: 7. This CDR3 has 15 residues. Germline CDR1 reads MNHNY; CDR2 reads SVGAGI (reference sequence). The CDR3 bases are TGTGCCAGCCGGGCAGGGGGCTTGAGCACAGATACGCAGTATTTT. Its protein is CASRAGGLSTDTQYF.

The V gene is TRBV18, the J gene TRBJ2-7; 7 bases fit TRBD1. This CDR3 has 15 residues. CDR1 and CDR2 (germline): KGHSH, LQKENI. The J segment lost 4 bases and the V segment lost 4 bases, leaving 10 bases of the junction unmatched. The DNA for the CDR3 is TGTGCCAGCTCACACACCGGGACAGCGTTATACGAGCAGTACTTC. Translated, it gives CASSHTGTALYEQYF.

The chain recombines TRBV24-1 with TRBJ2-3, with D perhaps matching TRBD2 (5 bases). From germline, CDR1 is KGHDR and CDR2 SFDVKD. The V and J ends lost 5 bases and 1 base respectively, with 12 bases between them. The CDR3 sequence is 15 residues long. The CDR3 spells CATSVRLAGTDTQYF. In DNA form, the CDR3 reads TGTGCCACCAGTGTTAGGCTAGCTGGCACAGATACGCAGTATTTT.

This chain links TRBV19 with TRBJ1-1, with a weak D call TRBD1 (6 bases). V was clipped by 4 bases and J by 1 base, with 10 bases between them. This CDR3 is 14 amino acids long. The germline CDR1 and CDR2 sequences are LNHDA and SQIVND (reference sequence). CDR3 in amino acids: CASSTAQGNTEAFF. In nucleotides, the CDR3 is TGTGCCAGTAGTACAGCACAGGGGAACACTGAAGCTTTCTTT.

CDR3: CASSLIGGETQYF. The CDR3 DNA reads as TGTGCCAGCAGCTTGATCGGGGGGGAGACCCAGTACTTC. V and J are TRBV5-4 and TRBJ2-5; 7 nucleotides match TRBD2. The CDR3 extends over 13 amino acids. Trimming at V came to 1 base and at J to 5 bases, leaving 2 bases not matched to a gene. Germline CDR1 and CDR2: SGHNT and YYREEE (reference sequence).

The rearrangement links TRBV5-1 to TRBJ1-2; 7 bases match TRBD1. The germline CDR1 and CDR2 sequences are SGHRS and YFSETQ. This CDR3 region has 14 residues. J lost 6 bases, V lost 6 bases, and 11 bases had no gene match. CDR3 DNA: TGCGCCAGCAACAACAGGGGCCCGCTGAATGGCTACACCTTC. Translated, it gives CASNNRGPLNGYTF.

Only a few counts were recorded for this clone. The chain carries TRBV5-1 and TRBJ2-7, with D possibly TRBD1 on 5 matching bases. This CDR3 region has 13 residues. Germline V gives CDR1 SGHRS, CDR2 YFSETQ. V was cut by 0 bases and J by 5 bases, with 9 bases left in between. As DNA, the CDR3 is TGCGCCAGCAGCTTGGGTCAGGGTGACGAGCAGTACTTC. Amino acids: CASSLGQGDEQYF.

J is TRBJ2-3 and V is TRBV19, with 7 bases lining up with TRBD1. The CDR3 contains 16 residues. Looked up from germline, CDR1 is LNHDA and CDR2 is SQIVND (reference sequence). With V trimmed by 3 bases and J by 5 bases, 11 bases remained unmatched. This CDR3 reads CASSMPGRGYGDTQYF. The CDR3 bases are TGTGCCAGTAGTATGCCGGGCAGGGGGTATGGAGATACGCAGTATTTT.

This clone was seen just once. The rearrangement joins TRBV5-1 to TRBJ2-3; TRBD1 might be the D (6 bases). Germline lookup yields CDR1 SGHRS and CDR2 YFSETQ. Trimming stripped 2 bases from V and 2 bases from J, with 12 bases between. The CDR3 loop spans 15 amino acids. As DNA, the CDR3 is TGCGCCAGCAGCTTAGAGACAGGTCCCACAGATACGCAGTATTTT. Translation gives CASSLETGPTDTQYF.

The CDR3 sequence is CASSTDRGPYEQYF. The CDR3 DNA reads TGTGCCAGCAGCACGGACAGGGGCCCGTACGAGCAGTACTTC. This chain uses TRBV6-2 or TRBV6-3 with TRBJ2-7, with 9 bases matching TRBD1. Germline V gene sequence: CDR1 MNHEY, CDR2 SVGEGT. Trimming removed 6 bases from V and 4 bases from J; junction bases left unmatched: 7. The CDR3 consists of 14 residues.

As DNA, the CDR3 is TGTGCCAGCTCTCCCCCCCCAGGGGCTTGGAATGGCTACACCTTC. This encodes CASSPPPGAWNGYTF. The chain recombines TRBV18 with TRBJ1-2; D is possibly TRBD1 (6 bases). The CDR3 runs 15 residues. The germline gives CDR1 KGHSH, CDR2 LQKENI. Trimming cost V 6 bases and J 6 bases, with 20 bases left between them.